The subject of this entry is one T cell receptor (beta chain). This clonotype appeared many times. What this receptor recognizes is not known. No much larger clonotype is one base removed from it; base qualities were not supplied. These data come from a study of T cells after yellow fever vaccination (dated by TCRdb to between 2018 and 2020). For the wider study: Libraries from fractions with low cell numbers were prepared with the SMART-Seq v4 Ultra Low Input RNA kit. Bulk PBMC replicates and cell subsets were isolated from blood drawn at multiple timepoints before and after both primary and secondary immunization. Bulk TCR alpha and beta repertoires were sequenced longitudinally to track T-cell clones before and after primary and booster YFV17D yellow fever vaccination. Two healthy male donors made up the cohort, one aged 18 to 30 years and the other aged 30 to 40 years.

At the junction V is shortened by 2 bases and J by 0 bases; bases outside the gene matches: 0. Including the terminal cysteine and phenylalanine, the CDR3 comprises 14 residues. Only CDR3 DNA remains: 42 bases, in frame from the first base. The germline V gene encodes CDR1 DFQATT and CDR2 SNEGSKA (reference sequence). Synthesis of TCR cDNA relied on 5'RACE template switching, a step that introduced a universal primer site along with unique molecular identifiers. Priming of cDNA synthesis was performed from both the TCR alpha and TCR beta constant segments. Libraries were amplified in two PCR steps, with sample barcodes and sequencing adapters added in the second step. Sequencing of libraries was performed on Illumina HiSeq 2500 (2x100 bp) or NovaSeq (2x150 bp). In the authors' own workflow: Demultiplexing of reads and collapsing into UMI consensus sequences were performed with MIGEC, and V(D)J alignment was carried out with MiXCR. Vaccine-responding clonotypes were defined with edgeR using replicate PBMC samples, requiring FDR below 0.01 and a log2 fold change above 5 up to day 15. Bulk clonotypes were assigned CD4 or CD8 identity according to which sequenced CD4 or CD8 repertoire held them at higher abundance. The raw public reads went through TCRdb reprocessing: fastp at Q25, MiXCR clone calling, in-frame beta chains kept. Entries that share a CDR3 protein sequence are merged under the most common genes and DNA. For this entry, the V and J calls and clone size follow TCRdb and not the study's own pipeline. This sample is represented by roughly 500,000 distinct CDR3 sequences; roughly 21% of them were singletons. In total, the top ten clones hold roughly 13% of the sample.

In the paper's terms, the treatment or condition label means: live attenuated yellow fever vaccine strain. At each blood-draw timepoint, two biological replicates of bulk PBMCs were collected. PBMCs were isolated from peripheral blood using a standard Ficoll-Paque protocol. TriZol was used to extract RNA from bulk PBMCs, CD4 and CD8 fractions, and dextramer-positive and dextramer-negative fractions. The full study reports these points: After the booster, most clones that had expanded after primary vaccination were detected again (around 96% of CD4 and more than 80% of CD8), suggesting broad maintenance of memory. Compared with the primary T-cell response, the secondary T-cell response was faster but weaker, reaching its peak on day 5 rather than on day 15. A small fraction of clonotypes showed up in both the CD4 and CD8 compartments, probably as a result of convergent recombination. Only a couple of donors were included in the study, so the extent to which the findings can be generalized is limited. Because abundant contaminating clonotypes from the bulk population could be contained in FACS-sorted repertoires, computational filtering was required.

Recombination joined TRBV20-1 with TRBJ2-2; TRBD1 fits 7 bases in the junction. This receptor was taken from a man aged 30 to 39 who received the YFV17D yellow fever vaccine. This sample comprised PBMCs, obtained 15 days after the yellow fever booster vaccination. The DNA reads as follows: TGCAGTGCTAGAACAGGGGCGAACACCGGGGAGCTGTTTTTT. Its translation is CSARTGANTGELFF.